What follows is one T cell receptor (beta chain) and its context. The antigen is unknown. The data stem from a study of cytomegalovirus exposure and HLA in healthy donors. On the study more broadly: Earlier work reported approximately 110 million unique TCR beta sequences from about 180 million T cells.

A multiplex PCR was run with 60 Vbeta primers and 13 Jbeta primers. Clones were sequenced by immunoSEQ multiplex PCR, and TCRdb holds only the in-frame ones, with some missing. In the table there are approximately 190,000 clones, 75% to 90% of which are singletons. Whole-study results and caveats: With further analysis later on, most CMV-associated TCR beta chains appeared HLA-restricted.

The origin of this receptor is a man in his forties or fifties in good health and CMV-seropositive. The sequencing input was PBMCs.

The CDR3 nucleotides are TGCAGCGTTGAACAGAATGGCTACACCTTC. Translated, it gives CSVEQNGYTF. The genes are TRBV29-1 and TRBJ1-2, with D unresolved. Germline V gene data show CDR1 as SQVTM and CDR2 as ANQGSEA. V gave up 2 bases and J gave up 6 bases, with 4 bases separating them. The CDR3 is 10 residues long.